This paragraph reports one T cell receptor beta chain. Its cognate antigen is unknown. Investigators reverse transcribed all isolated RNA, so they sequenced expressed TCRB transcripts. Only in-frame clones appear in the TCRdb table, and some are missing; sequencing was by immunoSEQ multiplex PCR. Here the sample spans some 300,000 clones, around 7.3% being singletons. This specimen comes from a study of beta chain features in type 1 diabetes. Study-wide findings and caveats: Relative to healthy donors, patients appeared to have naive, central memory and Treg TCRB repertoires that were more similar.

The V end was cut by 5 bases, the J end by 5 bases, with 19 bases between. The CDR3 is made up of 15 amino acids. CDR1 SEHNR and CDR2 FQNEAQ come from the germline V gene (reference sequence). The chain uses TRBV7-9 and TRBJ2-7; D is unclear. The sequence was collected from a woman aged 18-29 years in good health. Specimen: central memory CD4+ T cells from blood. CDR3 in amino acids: CASSVVSLLENEQYF. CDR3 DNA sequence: TGTGCCAGCAGCGTAGTCTCCCTTCTTGAGAACGAGCAGTACTTC.